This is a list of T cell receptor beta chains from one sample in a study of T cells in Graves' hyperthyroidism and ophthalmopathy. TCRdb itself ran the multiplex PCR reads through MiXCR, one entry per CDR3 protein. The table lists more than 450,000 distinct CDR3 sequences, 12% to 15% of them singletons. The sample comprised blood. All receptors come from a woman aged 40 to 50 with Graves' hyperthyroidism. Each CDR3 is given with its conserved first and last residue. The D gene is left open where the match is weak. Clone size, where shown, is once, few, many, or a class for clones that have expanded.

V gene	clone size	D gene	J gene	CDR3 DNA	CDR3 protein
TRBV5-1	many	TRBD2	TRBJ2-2	TGCGCCAGCAGCTTGCTAGCGGCGAACACCGGGGAGCTGTTTTTT	CASSLLAANTGELFF
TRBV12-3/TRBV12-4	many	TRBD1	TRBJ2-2	TGTGCCAGCAGTTCCAGGACAGGTGACACCGGGGAGCTGTTTTTT	CASSSRTGDTGELFF
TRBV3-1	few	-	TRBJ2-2	TGTGCCAGCAGCCCAGGTTACTCACCGAACACCGGGGAGCTGTTTTTT	CASSPGYSPNTGELFF
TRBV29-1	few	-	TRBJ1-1	TGCAGCGTTGGACAGCAGAACACTGAAGCTTTCTTT	CSVGQQNTEAFF
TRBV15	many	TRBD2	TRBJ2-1	TGTGCCACCAGCAGAGACTCGGGACTAGCGGGACCCTACAATGAGCAGTTCTTC	CATSRDSGLAGPYNEQFF
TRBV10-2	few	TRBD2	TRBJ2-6	TGCGCCAGCGCACTAGCGGGAGGGAACTCTGGGGCCAACGTCCTGACTTTC	CASALAGGNSGANVLTF
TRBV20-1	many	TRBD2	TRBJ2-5	TGCAGTGCTAGAGATGCCACTAGCGGGAGACTCGAGACCCAGTACTTC	CSARDATSGRLETQYF
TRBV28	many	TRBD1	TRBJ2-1	TGTGCCAGCAGTTTAAGAGGGACAGGGATCAATGAGCAGTTCTTC	CASSLRGTGINEQFF
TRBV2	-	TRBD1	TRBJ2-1	TGTGCCAGCAGTCCGGGACAGGGTTTTAATGAGCAGTTCTTC	CASSPGQGFNEQFF
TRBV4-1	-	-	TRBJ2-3	TGCGCCAGCAGCCAAGAAGGGCAGAGAAACACAGATACGCAGTATTTT	CASSQEGQRNTDTQYF
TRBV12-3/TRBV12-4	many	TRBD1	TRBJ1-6	TGTGCCAGCACGCTCGGGACAGGGCTATTTTTGGGCTCCTATAATTCACCCCTCCACTTT	CASTLGTGLFLGSYNSPLHF
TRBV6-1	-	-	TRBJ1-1	TGTGCCATCTCGGGAGAAGAACCTATGAACACTGAAGCTTTCTTT	CAISGEEPMNTEAFF
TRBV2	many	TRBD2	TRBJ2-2	TGTGCCAGCAGTGTTTTAGCGGGAGAGAGATACACCGGGGAGCTGTTTTTT	CASSVLAGERYTGELFF
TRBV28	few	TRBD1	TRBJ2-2	TGTGCCAGCAGTTCCTCCGGACAGGGCACCGGGGAGCTGTTTTTT	CASSSSGQGTGELFF
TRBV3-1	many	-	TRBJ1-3	TGTGCCAGCAGCCCAGTTGGGGCAGGCGTCTCTGGAAACACCATATATTTT	CASSPVGAGVSGNTIYF
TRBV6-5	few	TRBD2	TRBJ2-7	TGTGCCAGCAGTTACTCGTGGCTAGCGGGAATCTACGAGCAGTACTTC	CASSYSWLAGIYEQYF
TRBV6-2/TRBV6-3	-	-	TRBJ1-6	TGTGCCAGCAGTTATGGGTCGAGGAATTCACCCCTCCACTTT	CASSYGSRNSPLHF
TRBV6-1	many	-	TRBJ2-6	TGTGCCAGCAGTGGGGGGTGGGTCGATAGCTCTGGGGCCAACGTCCTGACTTTC	CASSGGWVDSSGANVLTF
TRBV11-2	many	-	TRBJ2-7	TGTGCCAGCAGCTTACAGGGGATCTCGGGTGAGCAGTACTTC	CASSLQGISGEQYF
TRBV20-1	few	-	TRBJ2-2	TGCAGTGCTAGAGGGTTAGGTTCCGCCGGGGAGCTGTTTTTT	CSARGLGSAGELFF
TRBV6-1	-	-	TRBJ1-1	TGTGCCAGCTGGGGCCGGGTGAACACTGAAGCTTTCTTT	CASWGRVNTEAFF
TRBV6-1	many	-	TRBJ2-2	TGTGCCAGCAGGGTAACAGGGTCGGGCGGGGAGCTGTTTTTT	CASRVTGSGGELFF
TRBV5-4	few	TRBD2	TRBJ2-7	TGTGCCAGCAGCCTGGTTGCGGGAGCGAACTACGAGCAGTACTTC	CASSLVAGANYEQYF
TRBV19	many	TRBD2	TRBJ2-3	TGTGCCAGTAGCGAAACCACTAGCGGGGCGCCCACAGATACGCAGTATTTT	CASSETTSGAPTDTQYF
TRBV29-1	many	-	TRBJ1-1	TGCAGCGTTGAAATCCCCCAATTATTCGGCATGAACACTGAAGCTTTCTTT	CSVEIPQLFGMNTEAFF
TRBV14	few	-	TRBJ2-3	TGTGCCAGCAGCCCTTTCGGGCGCACAGATACGCAGTATTTT	CASSPFGRTDTQYF
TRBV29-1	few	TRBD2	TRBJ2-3	TGCAGCGTTGAAGATCGGGCTAGCGGGAGCACAGATACGCAGTATTTT	CSVEDRASGSTDTQYF
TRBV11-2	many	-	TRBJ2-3	TGTGCCAGCAGCTCCTTTTCGATCATACAGGGAAACACAGATACGCAGTATTTT	CASSSFSIIQGNTDTQYF
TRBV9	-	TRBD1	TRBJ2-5	TGTGCCAGCAGCGTCAGACAGGGTATACAAGAGACCCAGTACTTC	CASSVRQGIQETQYF
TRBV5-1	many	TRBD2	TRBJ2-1	TGCGCCAGCAGCTTCGGCGGGAGCGCCAATGAGCAGTTCTTC	CASSFGGSANEQFF
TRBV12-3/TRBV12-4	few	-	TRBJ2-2	TGTGCCAGCAGTTCCGGTCCAGCAACCGGGGAGCTGTTTTTT	CASSSGPATGELFF
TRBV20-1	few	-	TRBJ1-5	TGCAGTGCCGTAGGGACGGATAGCAATCAGCCCCAGCATTTT	CSAVGTDSNQPQHF
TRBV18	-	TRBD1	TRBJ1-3	TGTGCCAGCTCAGCATCCGGGACAGCCTCTGGAAACACCATATATTTT	CASSASGTASGNTIYF
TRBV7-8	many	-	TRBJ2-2	TGTGCCAGCATCCCGAGAGGGGGGAGCACCGGGGAGCTGTTTTTT	CASIPRGGSTGELFF
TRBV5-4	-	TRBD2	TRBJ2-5	TGTGCCAGCAGCACCGGACTAGCGGGAGAAATGAAGACCCAGTACTTC	CASSTGLAGEMKTQYF
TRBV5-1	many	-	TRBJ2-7	TGCGCCAGCAGTTATGACAGGACGGTTTACGAGCAGTACTTC	CASSYDRTVYEQYF
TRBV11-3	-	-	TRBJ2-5	TGTGCCAGCAGCTCAGAACTAGAGACCCAGTACTTC	CASSSELETQYF
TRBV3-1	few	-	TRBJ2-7	TGTGCCAGCAGCCAAGATTCGGGCACCTTCTACGAGCAGTACTTC	CASSQDSGTFYEQYF
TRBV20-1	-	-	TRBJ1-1	TGCAGTGCTTCCCCTAGGGGCCTGGACACTGAAGCTTTCTTT	CSASPRGLDTEAFF
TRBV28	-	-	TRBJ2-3	TGTGCCAGCAGTCCTGGACTATTCACAGATACGCAGTATTTT	CASSPGLFTDTQYF
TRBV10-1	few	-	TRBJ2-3	TGCGCCAGCAGTGAGGCAAGGAGCATGGATACGCAGTATTTT	CASSEARSMDTQYF
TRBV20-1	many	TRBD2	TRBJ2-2	TGCAGTGCTATAGAGGGTCGGGCGGGAGCCAACACCGGGGAGCTGTTTTTT	CSAIEGRAGANTGELFF